This T cell receptor (beta chain) was recovered during a study of T cells of healthy individuals. With 11 bases clipped from V and 7 bases from J, the junction kept 10 bases outside the gene matches. The CDR3 is 13 residues long. Via MiXCR, TCRdb re-called the 5' RACE reads, giving one row per CDR3 protein. The table includes approximately 50,000 distinct CDR3 sequences, approximately 14% detected once. The chain employs TRBV12-3 or TRBV12-4 and TRBJ1-2; 10 bases align to TRBD1. The source of this sequence is a human donor in good health. The CDR3 protein is CAASGTGASGYTF. The CDR3 nucleotides are TGTGCCGCATCGGGGACAGGGGCTTCTGGCTACACCTTC.